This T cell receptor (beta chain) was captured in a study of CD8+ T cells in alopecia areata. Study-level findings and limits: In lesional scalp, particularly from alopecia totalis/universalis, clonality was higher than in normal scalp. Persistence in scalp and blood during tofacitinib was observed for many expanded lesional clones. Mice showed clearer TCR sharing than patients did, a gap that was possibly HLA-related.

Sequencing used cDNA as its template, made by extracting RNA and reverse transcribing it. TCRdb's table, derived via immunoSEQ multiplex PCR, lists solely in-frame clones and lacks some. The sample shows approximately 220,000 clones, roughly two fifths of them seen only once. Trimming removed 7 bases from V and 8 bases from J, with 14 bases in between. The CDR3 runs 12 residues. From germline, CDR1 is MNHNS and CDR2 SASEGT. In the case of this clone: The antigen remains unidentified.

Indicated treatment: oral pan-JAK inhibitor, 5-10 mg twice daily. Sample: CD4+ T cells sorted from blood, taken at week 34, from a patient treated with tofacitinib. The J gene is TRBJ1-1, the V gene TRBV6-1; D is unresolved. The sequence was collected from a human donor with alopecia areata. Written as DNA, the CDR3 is TGTGCCAGCATAATCGGAAAAACAGAAGCTTTCTTT. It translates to CASIIGKTEAFF.